The 14 T cell receptor beta chains listed next were all sequenced from one sample in a study of metastatic and nonmetastatic thyroid tumors (dated by TCRdb to 2018 to 2020). None of the patients had been given any treatment before thyroid surgery. Library method: PCR. The sequencer was an Illumina HiSeq 4000. The public reads were quality trimmed at Q25 with fastp and then assembled into clones with MiXCR by TCRdb, keeping productive beta chains. The sample table shows tens of thousands of clones, and 25% to 30% are seen once. Around 9.9% of the sample is held by the ten biggest clonotypes. Sequenced input: blood. The receptors were sampled from a male donor with papillary thyroid cancer or a benign thyroid nodule (not recorded which). Some clones in this sample may be carry-over from other donors' samples.

Regarding this clone: The sample carries other DNA sequences with the same CDR3. The genes are TRBV11-2 and TRBJ1-2; tentatively, D is TRBD1 (5 bases). Looked up from germline, CDR1 is SGHAT and CDR2 is FQNNGV. V was trimmed by 5 bases and J by 7 bases, leaving 17 bases between them. This CDR3 is 14 amino acids long. CDR3: CASSVDGTPLGYTF. DNA for the CDR3: TGTGCCAGCAGCGTGGACGGGACGCCCCTTGGCTACACCTTC.

A few counts support this clone. The J gene is TRBJ2-7, the V gene TRBV5-8; D remains unclear. The ends were cut back, 0 bases at V and 11 bases at J, with 18 bases in the middle. This CDR3 has 14 amino acids. Germline assignment: CDR1 SGHTS and CDR2 YDEGEE. Here the CDR3 reads CASSLVSGYSSKYF. Here the CDR3 DNA reads TGTGCCAGCAGCTTGGTTTCAGGCTACAGCAGCAAGTACTTC.

The chain links TRBV11-1 to TRBJ2-1; 9 bases fit TRBD1. Germline-derived CDR1 and CDR2 are SGHAT and FQDESV (reference sequence). V was pared by 3 bases and J by 0 bases, with 3 bases of the junction left unmatched. CDR3 length equals 16 residues. The CDR3 nucleotides are TGTGCCAGCAGCTTGGTGACAGGGGGCTCCTACAATGAGCAGTTCTTC. Translated, it gives CASSLVTGGSYNEQFF.

This clone is medium-sized (0.01 to 0.1%) by share. The V and J genes are TRBV4-1 and TRBJ1-2; 10 bases agree with TRBD1. The length of the CDR3 is 14 residues. With V trimmed by 3 bases and J by 6 bases, 4 bases remained unmatched. Per the germline V gene, CDR1 is MGHRA and CDR2 is YSYEKL. CDR3 nucleotides: TGCGCCAGCAGCCACACCGGGACAGGGGATGGCTACACCTTC. It is translated as CASSHTGTGDGYTF.

This clone was seen repeatedly, ten times or more. The gene calls are TRBV20-1 and TRBJ2-1; 14 bases fit TRBD2. The V and J ends lost 6 bases and 6 bases, in that order; junction bases with no gene match: 19. This CDR3 contains 19 residues. Per the germline V gene, CDR1 is DFQATT and CDR2 is SNEGSKA (reference sequence). This chain's CDR3 is CSATLGAGGLAGDLNEQFF. CDR3 DNA sequence: TGCAGTGCCACCCTTGGGGCAGGGGGACTAGCGGGAGACCTCAATGAGCAGTTCTTC.

The chain combines TRBV7-2 with TRBJ2-7; TRBD1 aligns across 8 bases. The CDR3 spans 15 residues. In germline, CDR1 is SGHTA, CDR2 FQGNSA. V gave up 5 bases and J gave up 3 bases; unmatched junction bases: 9. DNA for the CDR3: TGTGCCAGCAGCGTACTAGGACAGGGTATCTACGAGCAGTACTTC. Its protein product is CASSVLGQGIYEQYF.

The chain couples TRBV11-2 to TRBJ2-1; 8 nucleotides agree with TRBD2. Trimming at V came to 4 bases and at J to 9 bases, leaving 11 bases not matched to a gene. This CDR3 is built from 15 residues. Germline loops: CDR1 SGHAT, CDR2 FQNNGV. The CDR3 region has the DNA TGTGCCAGCAGCTACCGAAGCGGGAGCAAGGGTGAGCAGTTCTTC. It specifies CASSYRSGSKGEQFF.

This clone is medium-sized within its sample. This chain uses TRBV4-1 with TRBJ2-3; 7 nucleotides align to TRBD1. J gave up 4 bases and V 6 bases, and 7 bases lay outside the gene matches. The CDR3 spans 14 residues. The germline gives CDR1 MGHRA, CDR2 YSYEKL. For the CDR3, the DNA is TGCGCCAGCAGGTACAGGGGAGAGTCAGATACGCAGTATTTT. Translated: CASRYRGESDTQYF.

This clone has a handful of counts. This sequence joins TRBV6-4 and TRBJ2-1; D possibly corresponds to TRBD2 (6 bases). CDR1 and CDR2 (germline): MRHNA, SNTAGT. This CDR3 contains 14 residues. Between the trimmed V and J ends, which lost 4 bases and 8 bases, there was a span of 15 bases. This chain's CDR3 is CASSGDSGSDEQFF. The CDR3 DNA reads TGTGCCAGCAGTGGGGACTCTGGGTCGGATGAGCAGTTCTTC.

CDR3 amino acids: CASHPGASGNTIYF. CDR3 coding DNA: TGTGCCAGCCACCCGGGGGCATCTGGAAACACCATATATTTT. This chain uses TRBV28 with TRBJ1-3; tentative D call: TRBD1 (6 bases). Germline V CDR1 and CDR2: MDHEN, SYDVKM. V dropped 8 bases and J dropped 1 base, with 12 bases sitting between them. This CDR3 comprises 14 residues.

The gene calls are TRBV4-1 and TRBJ2-7, with no clear D. Germline V gene lookup returns CDR1 MGHRA and CDR2 YSYEKL. V was cut by 1 base and J by 3 bases, with 13 bases left in between. This CDR3 spans 15 amino acids. The CDR3 DNA is TGCGCCAGCAGCCAAGGGGCTGGAGATTACTACGAGCAGTACTTC. The encoded protein is CASSQGAGDYYEQYF.

This chain joins TRBV3-1 and TRBJ2-2; weak D call: TRBD1 (6 bases). This CDR3 is 15 amino acids long. The V and J ends lost 4 bases and 5 bases respectively, with 14 bases between them. CDR1 and CDR2 from the germline V gene are LGHDT and YNNKEL (reference sequence). CDR3 in DNA: TGTGCCAGCAGCCGAGGGGGTTCGAGGACCGGGGAGCTGTTTTTT. Translation gives CASSRGGSRTGELFF.

At least ten counts were recorded for this clone. The chain employs TRBV7-9 and TRBJ2-7, with TRBD1 matching 11 bases. CDR1 SEHNR and CDR2 FQNEAQ come from the germline V gene (reference sequence). Germline trimming cut 5 bases from V and 3 bases from J; bases unmatched to any gene: 6. The CDR3 totals 15 residues. The CDR3 coding sequence is TGTGCCAGCAGCCCAGGGACAGGGGGGGGCTACGAGCAGTACTTC. This encodes CASSPGTGGGYEQYF.

This rearrangement joins TRBV5-1 to TRBJ1-1; D is unresolved. The germline V gene has CDR1 SGHRS and CDR2 YFSETQ. The CDR3 is made up of 13 amino acids. Trimming pared 2 bases from V and 3 bases from J, leaving 8 bases between. In DNA, the CDR3 is TGCGCCAGCAGCTTCGGGGTTGACACTGAAGCTTTCTTT. It specifies CASSFGVDTEAFF.